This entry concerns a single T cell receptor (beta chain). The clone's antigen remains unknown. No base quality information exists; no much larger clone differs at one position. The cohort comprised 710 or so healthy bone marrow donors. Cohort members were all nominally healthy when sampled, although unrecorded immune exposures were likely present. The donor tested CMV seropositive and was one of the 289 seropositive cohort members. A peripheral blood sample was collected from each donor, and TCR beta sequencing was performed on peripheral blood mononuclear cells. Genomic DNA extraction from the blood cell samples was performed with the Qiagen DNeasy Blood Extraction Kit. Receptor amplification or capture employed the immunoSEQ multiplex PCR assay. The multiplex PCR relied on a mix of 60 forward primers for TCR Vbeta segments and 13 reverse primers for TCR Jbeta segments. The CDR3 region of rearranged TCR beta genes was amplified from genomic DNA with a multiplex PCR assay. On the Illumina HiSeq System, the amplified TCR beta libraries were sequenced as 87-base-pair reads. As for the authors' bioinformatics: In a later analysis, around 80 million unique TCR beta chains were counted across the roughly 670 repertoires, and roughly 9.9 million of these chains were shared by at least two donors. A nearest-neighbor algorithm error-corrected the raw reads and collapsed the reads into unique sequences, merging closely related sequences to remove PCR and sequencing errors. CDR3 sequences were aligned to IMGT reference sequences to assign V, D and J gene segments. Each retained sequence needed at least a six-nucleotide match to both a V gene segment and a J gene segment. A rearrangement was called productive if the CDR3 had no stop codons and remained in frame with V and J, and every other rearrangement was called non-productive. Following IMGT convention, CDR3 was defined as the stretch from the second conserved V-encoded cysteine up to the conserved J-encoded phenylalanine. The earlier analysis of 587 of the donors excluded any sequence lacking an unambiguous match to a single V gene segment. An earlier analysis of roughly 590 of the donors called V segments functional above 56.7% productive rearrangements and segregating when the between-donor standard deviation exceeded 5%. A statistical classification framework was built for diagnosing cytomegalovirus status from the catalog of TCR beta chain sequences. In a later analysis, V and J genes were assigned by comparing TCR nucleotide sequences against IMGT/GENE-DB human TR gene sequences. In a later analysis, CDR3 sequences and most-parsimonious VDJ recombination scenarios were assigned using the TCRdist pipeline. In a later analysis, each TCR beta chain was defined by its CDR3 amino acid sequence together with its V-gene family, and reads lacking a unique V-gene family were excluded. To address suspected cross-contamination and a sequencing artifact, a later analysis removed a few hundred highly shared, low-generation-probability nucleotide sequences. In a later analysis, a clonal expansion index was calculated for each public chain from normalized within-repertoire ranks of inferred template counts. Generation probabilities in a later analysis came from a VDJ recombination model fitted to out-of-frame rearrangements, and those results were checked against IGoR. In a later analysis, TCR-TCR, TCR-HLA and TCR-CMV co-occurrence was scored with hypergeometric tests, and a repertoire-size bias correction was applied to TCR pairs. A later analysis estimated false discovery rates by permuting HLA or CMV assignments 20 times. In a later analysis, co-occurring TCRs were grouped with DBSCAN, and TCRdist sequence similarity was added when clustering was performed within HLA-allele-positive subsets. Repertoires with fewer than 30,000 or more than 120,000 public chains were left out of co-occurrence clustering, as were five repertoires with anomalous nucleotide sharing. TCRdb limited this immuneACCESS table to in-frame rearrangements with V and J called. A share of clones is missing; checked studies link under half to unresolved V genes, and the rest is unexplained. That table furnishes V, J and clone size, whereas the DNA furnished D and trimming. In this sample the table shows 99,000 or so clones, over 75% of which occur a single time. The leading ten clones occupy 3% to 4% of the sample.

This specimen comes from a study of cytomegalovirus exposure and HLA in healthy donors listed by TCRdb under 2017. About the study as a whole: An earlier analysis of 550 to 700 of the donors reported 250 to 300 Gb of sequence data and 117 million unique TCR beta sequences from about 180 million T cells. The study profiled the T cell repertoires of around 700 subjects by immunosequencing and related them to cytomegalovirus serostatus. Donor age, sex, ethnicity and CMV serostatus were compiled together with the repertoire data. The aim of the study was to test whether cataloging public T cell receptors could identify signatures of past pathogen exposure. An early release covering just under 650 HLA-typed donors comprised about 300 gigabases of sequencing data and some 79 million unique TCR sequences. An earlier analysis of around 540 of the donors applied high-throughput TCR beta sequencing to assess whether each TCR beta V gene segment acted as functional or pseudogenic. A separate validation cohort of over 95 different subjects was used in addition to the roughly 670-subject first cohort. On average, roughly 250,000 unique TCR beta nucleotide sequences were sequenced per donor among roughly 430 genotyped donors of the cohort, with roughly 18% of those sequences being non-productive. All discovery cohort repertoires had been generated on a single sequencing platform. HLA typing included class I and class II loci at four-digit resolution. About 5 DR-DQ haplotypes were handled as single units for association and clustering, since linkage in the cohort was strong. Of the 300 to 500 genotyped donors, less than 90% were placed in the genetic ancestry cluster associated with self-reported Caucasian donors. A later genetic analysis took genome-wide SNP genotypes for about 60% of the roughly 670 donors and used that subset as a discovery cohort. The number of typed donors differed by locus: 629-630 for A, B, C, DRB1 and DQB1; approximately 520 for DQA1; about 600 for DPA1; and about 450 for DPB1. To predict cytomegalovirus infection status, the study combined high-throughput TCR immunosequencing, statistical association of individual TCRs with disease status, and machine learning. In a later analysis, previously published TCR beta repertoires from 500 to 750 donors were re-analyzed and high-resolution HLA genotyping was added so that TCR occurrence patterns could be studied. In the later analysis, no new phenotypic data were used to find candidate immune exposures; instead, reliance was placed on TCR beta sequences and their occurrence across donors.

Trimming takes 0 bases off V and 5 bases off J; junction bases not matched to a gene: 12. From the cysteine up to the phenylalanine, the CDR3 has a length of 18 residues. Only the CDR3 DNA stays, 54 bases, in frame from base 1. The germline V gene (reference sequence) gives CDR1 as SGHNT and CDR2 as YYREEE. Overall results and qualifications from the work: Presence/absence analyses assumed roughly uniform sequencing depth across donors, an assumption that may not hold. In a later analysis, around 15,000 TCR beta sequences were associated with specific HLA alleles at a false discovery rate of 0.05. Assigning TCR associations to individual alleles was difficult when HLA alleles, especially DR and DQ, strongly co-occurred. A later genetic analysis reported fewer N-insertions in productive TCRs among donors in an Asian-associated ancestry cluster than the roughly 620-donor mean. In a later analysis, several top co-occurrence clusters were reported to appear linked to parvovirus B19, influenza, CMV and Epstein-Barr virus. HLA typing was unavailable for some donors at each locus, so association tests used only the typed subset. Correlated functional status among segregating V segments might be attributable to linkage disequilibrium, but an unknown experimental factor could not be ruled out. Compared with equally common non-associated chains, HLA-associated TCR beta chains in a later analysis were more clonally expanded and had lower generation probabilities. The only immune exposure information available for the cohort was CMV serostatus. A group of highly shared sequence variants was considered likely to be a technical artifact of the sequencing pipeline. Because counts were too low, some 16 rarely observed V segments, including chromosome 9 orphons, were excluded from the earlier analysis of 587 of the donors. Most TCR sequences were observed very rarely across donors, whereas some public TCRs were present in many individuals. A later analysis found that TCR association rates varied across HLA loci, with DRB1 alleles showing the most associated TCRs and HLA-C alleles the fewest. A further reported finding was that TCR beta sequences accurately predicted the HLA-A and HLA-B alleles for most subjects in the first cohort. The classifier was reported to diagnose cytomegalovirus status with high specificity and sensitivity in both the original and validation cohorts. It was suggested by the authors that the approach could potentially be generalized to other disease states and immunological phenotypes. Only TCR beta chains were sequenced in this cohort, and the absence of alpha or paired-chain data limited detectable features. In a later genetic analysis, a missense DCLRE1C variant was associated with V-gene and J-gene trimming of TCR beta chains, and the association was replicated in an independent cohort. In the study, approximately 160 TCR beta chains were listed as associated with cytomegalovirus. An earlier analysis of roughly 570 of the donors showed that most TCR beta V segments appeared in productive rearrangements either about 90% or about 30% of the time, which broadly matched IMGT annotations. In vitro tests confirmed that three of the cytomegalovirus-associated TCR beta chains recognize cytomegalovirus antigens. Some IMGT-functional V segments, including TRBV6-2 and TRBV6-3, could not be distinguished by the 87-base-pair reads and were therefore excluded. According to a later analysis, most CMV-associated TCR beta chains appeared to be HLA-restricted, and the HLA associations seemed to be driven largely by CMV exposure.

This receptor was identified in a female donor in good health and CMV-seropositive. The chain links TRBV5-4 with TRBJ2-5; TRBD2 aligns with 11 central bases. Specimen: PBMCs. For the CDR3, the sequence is CASSLEQRLAGGLETQYF. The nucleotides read TGTGCCAGCAGCTTGGAGCAGAGGTTAGCGGGAGGGCTTGAGACCCAGTACTTC.